Below are 18 T cell receptor beta chains sequenced from a single sample in a study of T cell repertoires in ileal Crohn's disease. The assay was immunoSEQ multiplex PCR, and TCRdb's table has in-frame clones only and misses some. The sample shows 7,000 to 7,500 clones, approximately 79% of them seen only once. The time point here: proximal margin of the surgical specimen (macroscopically non-inflamed). The sample was ileal tissue. The source of these receptors is an adult with Crohn's disease.

This clone appeared a few times. The J gene is TRBJ2-2, the V gene TRBV4-2; TRBD1 is a possible D gene (5 bases). Trimming stripped 2 bases from V and 6 bases from J, with 13 bases between. The CDR3 runs to 15 residues. CDR1 and CDR2 (germline): LGHNA, YNFKEQ. The CDR3 nucleotides read TGTGCCAGCAGCCAAACAGGAGCGAGGTCCGGGGAGCTGTTTTTT. Translating gives CASSQTGARSGELFF.

The chain carries TRBV12-5 and TRBJ1-5, with 8 bases matching TRBD1. Germline CDR1 and CDR2: LGHNT and FRNRAP. CDR3 length: 14 residues. V lost 4 bases to trimming and J lost 7 bases; unmatched junction nucleotides: 6. This CDR3 is CASGSGQGGQPQHF. In DNA, the CDR3 is TGTGCTAGTGGTTCCGGACAGGGAGGGCAGCCCCAGCATTTT.

This clone was detected a few times. The chain is built from TRBV6-1 and TRBJ1-2, with D unclear. Germline V gives CDR1 MNHNS, CDR2 SASEGT. The length of the CDR3 is 12 residues. Trimming shortened V by 2 bases and J by 4 bases, and 5 bases separated the two germline ends. CDR3 sequence: CASSEKLYGYTF. In nucleotides, the CDR3 is TGTGCCAGCAGTGAAAAACTCTATGGCTACACCTTC.

The chain is built from TRBV28 and TRBJ1-1, with D tentatively TRBD1 (5 bases). The germline CDR1 and CDR2 sequences are MDHEN and SYDVKM. The V end lost 6 bases, the J end lost 4 bases, and 18 bases lay between the germline ends. The length of the CDR3 is 15 residues. The CDR3 loop reads CASSSQAGYLTEAFF. CDR3 nucleotide sequence: TGTGCCAGCAGCTCTCAGGCAGGGTATCTCACTGAAGCTTTCTTT.

The V call is TRBV7-9, the J call TRBJ2-7; D is undetermined. The germline V gene encodes CDR1 SEHNR and CDR2 FQNEAQ (reference sequence). V lost 6 bases and J lost 1, with 4 bases in between. The CDR3 length is 11 residues. The CDR3 spells CASSPSYEQYF. CDR3 nucleotides: TGTGCCAGCAGTCCTTCCTACGAGCAGTACTTC. Combining the CDR3 with reference TRBV7-9 and TRBJ2-7 gives the whole variable domain DTGVSQNPRHKITKRGQNVTFRCDPISEHNRLYWYRQTLGQGPEFLTYFQNEAQLEKSRLLSDRFSAERPKGSFSTLEIQRTEQGDSAMYLCASSPSYEQYFGPGTRLTVT.

The chain has TRBV11-2 and TRBJ2-7, with 7 bases identical to TRBD1. Germline V gene sequence: CDR1 SGHAT, CDR2 FQNNGV. CDR3 length: 14 residues. V lost 5 bases, J lost 3 bases, and 7 bases stayed unmatched. This CDR3 reads CASSLTGPRYEQYF. CDR3 nucleotides: TGTGCCAGCAGCCTGACAGGGCCGCGCTACGAGCAGTACTTC.

This chain uses TRBV2 with TRBJ1-1; D not certain. Trimming pared 3 bases from V and 2 bases from J, leaving 7 bases between. Germline V CDR1 and CDR2: SNHLY, FYNNEI. This CDR3 contains 13 residues. In nucleotides, the CDR3 is TGTGCCAGCAGTGACAGTGGTAACACTGAAGCTTTCTTT. This translates into CASSDSGNTEAFF.

The rearrangement joins TRBV14 to TRBJ1-2, with D tentatively TRBD1 (5 bases). V shed 1 base and J shed 3 bases, with 12 bases lying between them. Germline V gene data show CDR1 as SGHDN and CDR2 as FVKESK. The CDR3 consists of 15 residues. This CDR3 is CASSQVQGHDYGYTF. The CDR3, as DNA: TGTGCCAGCAGCCAAGTTCAGGGCCACGACTATGGCTACACCTTC.

The rearrangement links TRBV28 to TRBJ1-2, with 7 bases fitting TRBD1. The CDR3 length is 16 residues. The germline CDR1 and CDR2 sequences are MDHEN and SYDVKM. V gave up 4 bases and J gave up 4 bases; unmatched junction bases: 12. This CDR3 is CASSSRQGKASYGYTF. The CDR3, as DNA: TGTGCCAGCAGTTCCCGACAGGGTAAAGCTTCCTATGGCTACACCTTC.

The chain employs TRBV18 and TRBJ2-5; D may be TRBD2 (6 bases). The V gene lost 2 bases and the J gene lost 6 bases, with 13 bases spanning the gap. The length of the CDR3 is 14 residues. The V gene's germline CDR1 is KGHSH and CDR2 LQKENI. The CDR3 protein is CASSPNTRGKTQYF. In DNA, the CDR3 is TGTGCCAGCTCACCAAACACGCGCGGGAAGACCCAGTACTTC.

This clone qualifies as medium-sized. The chain carries TRBV5-4 and TRBJ2-1; 9 bases fit TRBD2. The J segment lost 5 bases and the V segment lost 1 base, leaving 13 bases of the junction unmatched. The CDR3 covers 18 residues. Germline V gene data show CDR1 as SGHNT and CDR2 as YYREEE (reference sequence). The CDR3, as DNA: TGTGCCAGCAGCTTGACCGTCTCGGCAGCGGGGGGAAACAATGAGCAGTTCTTC. Translation gives CASSLTVSAAGGNNEQFF.

V and J are TRBV2 and TRBJ1-4; TRBD1 is a possible D gene (5 bases). Germline CDR1 SNHLY, CDR2 FYNNEI. This CDR3 spans 15 amino acids. The ends were cut back, 6 bases at V and 3 bases at J, with 14 bases in the middle. CDR3: CASSRTGGANEKLFF. The CDR3 DNA reads as TGTGCCAGCAGCCGGACGGGGGGGGCTAATGAAAAACTGTTTTTT.

This rearrangement joins TRBV28 to TRBJ1-1; 10 nucleotides align to TRBD1. CDR3 length: 15 amino acids. V lost 2 bases and J lost 1; bases outside the gene matches: 1. In germline, CDR1 is MDHEN, CDR2 SYDVKM. The CDR3 region has the DNA TGTGCCAGCAGTTTACGGACAGGGGGGAACACTGAAGCTTTCTTT. Translated, it gives CASSLRTGGNTEAFF.

The chain combines TRBV18 with TRBJ1-1, with 10 bases matching TRBD1. V was pared by 4 bases and J by 1 base, with 3 bases of the junction left unmatched. CDR1 and CDR2 (germline): KGHSH, LQKENI. The CDR3 contains 15 residues. CDR3 nucleotides: TGTGCCAGCTCACTCGGGACAGGGGCGAACACTGAAGCTTTCTTT. It is translated as CASSLGTGANTEAFF.

The chain uses TRBV28 and TRBJ1-2, with D maybe TRBD1 (5 bases). The germline V gene has CDR1 MDHEN and CDR2 SYDVKM. This CDR3 region has 16 residues. Trimming stripped 6 bases from V and 4 bases from J, with 21 bases between. Here the CDR3 DNA reads TGTGCCAGCAGGCAGGAGGAGGGAATGGGGCCCTATGGCTACACCTTC. This codes for CASRQEEGMGPYGYTF.

This rearrangement joins TRBV11-2 to TRBJ2-5, with 10 bases aligning to TRBD1. The germline CDR1 and CDR2 sequences are SGHAT and FQNNGV. J gave up 1 base and V 4 bases, and 6 bases lay outside the gene matches. The CDR3 has 16 residues. The CDR3 protein is CASSSRDRGPQETQYF. CDR3 in DNA: TGTGCCAGCAGCTCCCGGGACAGGGGTCCCCAAGAGACCCAGTACTTC.

The chain has TRBV28 and TRBJ2-7; D is possibly TRBD1 (6 bases). Germline assignment: CDR1 MDHEN and CDR2 SYDVKM. The CDR3 extends over 12 amino acids. The V end was cut by 7 bases, the J end by 3 bases, with 10 bases between. CDR3 nucleotides: TGTGCCAGCAAGGGGGTTTTCTACGAGCAGTACTTC. As protein: CASKGVFYEQYF. Together with reference TRBV28 and TRBJ2-7, the CDR3 gives the full variable domain: DVKVTQSSRYLVKRTGEKVFLECVQDMDHENMFWYRQDPGLGLRLIYFSYDVKMKEKGDIPEGYSVSREKKERFSLILESASTNQTSMYLCASKGVFYEQYFGPGTRLTVT.

The genes are TRBV28 and TRBJ2-7; no reliable D call. The V gene's germline CDR1 is MDHEN and CDR2 SYDVKM. Trimming removed 6 bases at V and 0 bases at J, with 12 bases between. CDR3 length equals 14 residues. CDR3 residues: CASSSLAGSYEQYF. Here the CDR3 DNA reads TGTGCCAGCAGCTCCCTCGCCGGCTCCTACGAGCAGTACTTC.